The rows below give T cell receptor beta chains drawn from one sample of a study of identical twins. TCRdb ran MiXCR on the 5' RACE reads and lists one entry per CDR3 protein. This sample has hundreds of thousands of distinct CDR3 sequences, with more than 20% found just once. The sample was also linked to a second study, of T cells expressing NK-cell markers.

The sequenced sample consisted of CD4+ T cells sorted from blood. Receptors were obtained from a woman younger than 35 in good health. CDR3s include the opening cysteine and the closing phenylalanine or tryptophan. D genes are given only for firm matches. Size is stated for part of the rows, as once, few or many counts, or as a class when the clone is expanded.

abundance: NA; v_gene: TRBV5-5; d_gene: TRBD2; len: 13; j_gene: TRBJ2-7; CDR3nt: TGTGCCAGCAGCTGGGGCGGGGGGGGAGAGCAGTACTTC; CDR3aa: CASSWGGGGEQYF
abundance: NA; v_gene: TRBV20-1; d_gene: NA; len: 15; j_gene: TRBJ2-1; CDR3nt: TGCAGTGCTAGGAGGCCCAGTAGCTCCTACAATGAGCAGTTCTTC; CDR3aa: CSARRPSSSYNEQFF
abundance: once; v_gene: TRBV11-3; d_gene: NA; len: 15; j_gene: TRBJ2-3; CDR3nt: TGTGCCAGCAGTCTTGACAGGTTTGGTTTGAATACGCAGTATTTT; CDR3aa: CASSLDRFGLNTQYF
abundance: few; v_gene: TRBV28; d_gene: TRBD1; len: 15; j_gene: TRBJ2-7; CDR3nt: TGTGCCAGCAGTTCCCCGGGACAGAGGGGGTACGAGCAGTACTTC; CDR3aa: CASSSPGQRGYEQYF
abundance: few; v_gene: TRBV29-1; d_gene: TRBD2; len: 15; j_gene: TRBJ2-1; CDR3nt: TGCAGCGTTGGGGCGGGACTAGTAAATTACAATGAGCAGTTCTTC; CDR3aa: CSVGAGLVNYNEQFF
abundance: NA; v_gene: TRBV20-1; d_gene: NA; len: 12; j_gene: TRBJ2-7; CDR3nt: TGCAGTGCTAGCGGGACTTTTTACGAGCAGTACTTC; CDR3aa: CSASGTFYEQYF
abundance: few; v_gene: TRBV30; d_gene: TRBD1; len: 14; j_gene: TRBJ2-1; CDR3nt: TGTGCCTGGAGCCGGACAGGGCCTTACAATGAGCAGTTCTTC; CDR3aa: CAWSRTGPYNEQFF
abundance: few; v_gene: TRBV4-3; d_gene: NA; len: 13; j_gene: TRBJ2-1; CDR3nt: TGCGCCAGCAGCCAAGACCACTACAATGAGCAGTTCTTC; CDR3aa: CASSQDHYNEQFF
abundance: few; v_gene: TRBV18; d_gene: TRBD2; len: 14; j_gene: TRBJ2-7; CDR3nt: TGTGCCAGCTCACAGTGGGAGGGGTACTACGAGCAGTACTTC; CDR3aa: CASSQWEGYYEQYF
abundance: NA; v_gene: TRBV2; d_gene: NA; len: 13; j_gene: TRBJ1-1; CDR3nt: TGTGCCAGCAGTGAATCCCTGCAGGCTGAAGCTTTCTTT; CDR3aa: CASSESLQAEAFF
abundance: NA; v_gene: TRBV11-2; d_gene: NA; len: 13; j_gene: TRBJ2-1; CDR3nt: TGTGCCAGCAGCTTAAGCTCGCCCTGGGAGCAGTTCTTC; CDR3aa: CASSLSSPWEQFF
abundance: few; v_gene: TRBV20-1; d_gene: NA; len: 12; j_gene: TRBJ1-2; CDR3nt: TGCAGTGCCACCAGGGCTAACTATGGCTACACCTTC; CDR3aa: CSATRANYGYTF
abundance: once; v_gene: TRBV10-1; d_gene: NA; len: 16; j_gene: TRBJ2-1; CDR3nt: TGCGCCAGCAGTGAGTCTAGGGGGACTACGTACAATGAGCAGTTCTTC; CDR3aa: CASSESRGTTYNEQFF
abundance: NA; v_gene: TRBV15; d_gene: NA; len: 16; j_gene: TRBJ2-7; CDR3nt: TGTGCCACCAGCAGAGGGGGCGGACTGAAGACCTACGAGCAGTACTTC; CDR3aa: CATSRGGGLKTYEQYF
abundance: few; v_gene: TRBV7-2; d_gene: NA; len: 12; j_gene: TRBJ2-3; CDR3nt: TGTGCCAGCAGACCCACCACAGATACGCAGTATTTT; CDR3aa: CASRPTTDTQYF
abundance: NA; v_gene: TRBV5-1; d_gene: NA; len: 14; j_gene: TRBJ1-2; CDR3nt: TGCGCCAGCAGCTCTGGGGGGCTTAGCGATGGCTACACCTTC; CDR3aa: CASSSGGLSDGYTF
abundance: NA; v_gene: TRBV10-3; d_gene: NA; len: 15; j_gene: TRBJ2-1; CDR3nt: TGTGCCATCAGTGAAACCACCGAAAAATGGGAGGAGCAGTTCTTC; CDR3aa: CAISETTEKWEEQFF
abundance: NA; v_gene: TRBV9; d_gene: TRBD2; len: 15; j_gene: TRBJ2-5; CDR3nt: TGTGCCAGCAGCGTAAGTCCGGGAGGCGGAGAGACCCAGTACTTC; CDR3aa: CASSVSPGGGETQYF
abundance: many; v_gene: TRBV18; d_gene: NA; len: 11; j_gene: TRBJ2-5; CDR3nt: TGTGCCAGCTCAGCCCAAGAGACCCAGTACTTC; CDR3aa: CASSAQETQYF
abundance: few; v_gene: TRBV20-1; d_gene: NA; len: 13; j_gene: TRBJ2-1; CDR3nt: TGCAGTGCTAGGGCAAGCGGTCGCGATGAGCAGTTCTTC; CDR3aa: CSARASGRDEQFF
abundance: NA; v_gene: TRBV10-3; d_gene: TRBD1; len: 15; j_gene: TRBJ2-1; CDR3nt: TGTGCCATCAAGTCTGGGACAGGGGTTCACCATGAGCAGTTCTTC; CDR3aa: CAIKSGTGVHHEQFF
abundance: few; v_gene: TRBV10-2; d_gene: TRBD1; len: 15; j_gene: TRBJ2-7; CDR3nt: TGCGCCAGCAGTGAAACAGGGGGAAGGGGCTACGAGCAGTACTTC; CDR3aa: CASSETGGRGYEQYF
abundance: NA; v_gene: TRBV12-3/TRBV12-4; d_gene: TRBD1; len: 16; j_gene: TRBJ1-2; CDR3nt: TGTGCCAGCAGTTTGAGGGAACAGGGGGCCCTCTGGGGCTACACCTTC; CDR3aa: CASSLREQGALWGYTF
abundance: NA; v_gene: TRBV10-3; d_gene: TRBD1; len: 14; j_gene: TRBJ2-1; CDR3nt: TGTGCCATCACAACGACAGGGGCCGTCAATGAGCAGTTCTTC; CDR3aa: CAITTTGAVNEQFF
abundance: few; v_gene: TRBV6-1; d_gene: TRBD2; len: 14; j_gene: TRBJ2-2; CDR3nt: TGTGCCACCTTAGCGGGAGCCGGCACCGGGGAGCTGTTTTTT; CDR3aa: CATLAGAGTGELFF
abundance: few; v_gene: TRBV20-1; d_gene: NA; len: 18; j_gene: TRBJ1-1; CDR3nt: TGCAGTGCTAGAGACCCCGTGGGGCAGGGAAGCGGCGGGACTGAAGCTTTCTTT; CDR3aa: CSARDPVGQGSGGTEAFF
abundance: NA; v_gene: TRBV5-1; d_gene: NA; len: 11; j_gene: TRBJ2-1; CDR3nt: TGCGCCAGCAGCTCGGGCCCCGAGCAGTTCTTC; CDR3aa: CASSSGPEQFF
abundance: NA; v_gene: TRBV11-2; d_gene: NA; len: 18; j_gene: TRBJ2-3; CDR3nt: TGTGCCAGCAGCTTAGGTTCCGCGGGACCCACTAGCACAGATACGCAGTATTTT; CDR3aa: CASSLGSAGPTSTDTQYF
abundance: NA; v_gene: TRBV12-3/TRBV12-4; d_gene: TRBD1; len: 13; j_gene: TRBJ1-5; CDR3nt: TGTGCCAGCGGCAGGGGGCGAAGTCAGCCCCAGCATTTT; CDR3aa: CASGRGRSQPQHF
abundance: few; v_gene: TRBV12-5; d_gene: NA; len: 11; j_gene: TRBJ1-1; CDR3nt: TGTGCTAGTGGCGGAAGGACTGAAGCTTTCTTT; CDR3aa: CASGGRTEAFF
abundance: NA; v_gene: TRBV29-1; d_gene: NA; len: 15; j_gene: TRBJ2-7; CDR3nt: TGCAGCGCGTCCAAGGGAGGCAGGGGGGTCTACGAGCAGTACTTC; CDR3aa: CSASKGGRGVYEQYF
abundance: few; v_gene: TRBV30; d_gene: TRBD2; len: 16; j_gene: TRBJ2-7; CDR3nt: TGTGCCTGGAGTGGCAAGGATAGCGGGAGGGCCGACGAGCAGTACTTC; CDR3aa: CAWSGKDSGRADEQYF
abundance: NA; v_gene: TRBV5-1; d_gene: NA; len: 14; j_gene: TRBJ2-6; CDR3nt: TGCGCCAGCAGCGGGGGACCTGGGGCCAACGTCCTGACTTTC; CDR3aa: CASSGGPGANVLTF
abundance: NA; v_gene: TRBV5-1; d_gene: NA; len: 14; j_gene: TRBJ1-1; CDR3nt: TGCGCCAGCAGCTTGAGGGCGACACACACTGAAGCTTTCTTT; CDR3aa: CASSLRATHTEAFF
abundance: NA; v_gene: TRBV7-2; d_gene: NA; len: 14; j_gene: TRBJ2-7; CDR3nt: TGTGCCAGCAGCCTCCCCGGGACCCTCTACGAGCAGTACTTC; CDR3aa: CASSLPGTLYEQYF
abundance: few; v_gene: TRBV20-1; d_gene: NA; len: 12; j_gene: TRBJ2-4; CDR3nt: TGCAGTGCTAGAACAGCGGCAAACATTCAGTACTTC; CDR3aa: CSARTAANIQYF
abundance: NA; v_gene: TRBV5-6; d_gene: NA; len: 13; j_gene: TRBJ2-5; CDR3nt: TGTGCCAGCCTTATTGGGGCACAAGAGACCCAGTACTTC; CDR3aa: CASLIGAQETQYF
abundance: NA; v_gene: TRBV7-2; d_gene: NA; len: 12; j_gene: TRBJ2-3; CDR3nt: TGTGCCAGCTCCACGAACACAGATACGCAGTATTTT; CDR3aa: CASSTNTDTQYF
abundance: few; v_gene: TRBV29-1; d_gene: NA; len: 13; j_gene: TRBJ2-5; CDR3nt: TGCAGCGTTGAGTACAGTCTTGGGGAGACCCAGTACTTC; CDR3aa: CSVEYSLGETQYF
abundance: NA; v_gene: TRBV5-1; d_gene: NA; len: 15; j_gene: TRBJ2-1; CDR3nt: TGCGCCAGCAGCTTGGATGGGGACGACTACAATGAGCAGTTCTTC; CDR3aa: CASSLDGDDYNEQFF
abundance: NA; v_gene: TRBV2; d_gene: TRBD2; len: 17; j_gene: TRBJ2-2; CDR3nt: TGTGCCAGCAGTCCCCGACTAGCGCGGAGAAACCCCGGGGAGCTGTTTTTT; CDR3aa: CASSPRLARRNPGELFF
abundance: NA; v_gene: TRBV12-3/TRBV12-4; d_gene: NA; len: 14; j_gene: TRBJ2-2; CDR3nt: TGTGCCAGCAGGCAGGGAACGAACACCGGGGAGCTGTTTTTT; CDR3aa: CASRQGTNTGELFF
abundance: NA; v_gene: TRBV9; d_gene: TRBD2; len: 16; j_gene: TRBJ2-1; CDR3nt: TGTGCCAGCAGCGTAGCGGGGGGGGGAGCCTACAATGAGCAGTTCTTC; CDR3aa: CASSVAGGGAYNEQFF
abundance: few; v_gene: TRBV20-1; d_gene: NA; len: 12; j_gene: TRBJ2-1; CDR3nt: TGCAGTGAGGGAGGCCTGGGGAATGAGCAGTTCTTC; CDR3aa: CSEGGLGNEQFF
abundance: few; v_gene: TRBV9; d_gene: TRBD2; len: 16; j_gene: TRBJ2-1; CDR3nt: TGTGCCAGCAGCGTAGACGGCGCGGGGGGGTACAATGAGCAGTTCTTC; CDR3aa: CASSVDGAGGYNEQFF
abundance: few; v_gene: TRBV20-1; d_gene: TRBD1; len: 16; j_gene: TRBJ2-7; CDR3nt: TGCAGTGCTATGACAGGGGAAGGTTCCACGCCCTACGAGCAGTACTTC; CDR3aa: CSAMTGEGSTPYEQYF
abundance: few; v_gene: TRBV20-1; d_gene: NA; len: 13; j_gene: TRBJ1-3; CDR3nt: TGCAGTGCTAGAGGGACCTCTGGAAACACCATATATTTT; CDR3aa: CSARGTSGNTIYF
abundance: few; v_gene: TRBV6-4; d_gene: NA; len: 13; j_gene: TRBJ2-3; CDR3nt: TGTGCCAGCAGTCCGACTGGATGGGGTACGCAGTATTTT; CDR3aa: CASSPTGWGTQYF
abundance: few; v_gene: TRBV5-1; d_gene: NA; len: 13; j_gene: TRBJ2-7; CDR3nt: TGCGCCAGCAGCCCTGAAAATCGTTACGAGCAGTACTTC; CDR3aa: CASSPENRYEQYF
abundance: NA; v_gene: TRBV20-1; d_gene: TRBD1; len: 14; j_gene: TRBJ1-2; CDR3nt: TGCAGTGCTAGAGTCGAGACAGGGTATCATGGCTACACCTTC; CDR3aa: CSARVETGYHGYTF
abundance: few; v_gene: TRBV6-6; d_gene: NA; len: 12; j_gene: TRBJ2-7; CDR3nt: TGTGCCTCGTGGAAGTGGTCCTACGAGCAGTACTTC; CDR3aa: CASWKWSYEQYF
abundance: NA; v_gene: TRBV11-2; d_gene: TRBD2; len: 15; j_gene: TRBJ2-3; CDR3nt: TGTGCCAGCAGCTTCGTGGGACTACCCACAGATACGCAGTATTTT; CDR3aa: CASSFVGLPTDTQYF
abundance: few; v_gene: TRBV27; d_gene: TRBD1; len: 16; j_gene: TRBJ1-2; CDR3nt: TGTGCCACTTCACCGAGGCTGGGGACAGCTAACTATGGCTACACCTTC; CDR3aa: CATSPRLGTANYGYTF
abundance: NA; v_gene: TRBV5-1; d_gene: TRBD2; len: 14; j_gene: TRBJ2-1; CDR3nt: TGCGCCAGCAGCTTGGCACTAGCGGGAGATGAGCAGTTCTTC; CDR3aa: CASSLALAGDEQFF
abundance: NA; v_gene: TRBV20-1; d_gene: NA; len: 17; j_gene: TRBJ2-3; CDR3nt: TGCAGTGCTAGAGTTGGCGGTAGGGGGAGGGGGTCAGATACGCAGTATTTT; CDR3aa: CSARVGGRGRGSDTQYF
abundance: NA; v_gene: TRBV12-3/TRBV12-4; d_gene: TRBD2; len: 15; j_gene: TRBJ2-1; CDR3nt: TGTGCCAGCAGGACCCATGGTAGCGGGTTGAATGAGCAGTTCTTC; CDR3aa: CASRTHGSGLNEQFF
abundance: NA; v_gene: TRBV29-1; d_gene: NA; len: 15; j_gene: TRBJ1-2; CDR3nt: TGCAGCGTTCTCTTGCAGGGGAACTTCAAGTATGGCTACACCTTC; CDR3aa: CSVLLQGNFKYGYTF
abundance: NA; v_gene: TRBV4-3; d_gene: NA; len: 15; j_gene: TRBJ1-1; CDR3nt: TGCGCCAGCAGCCAAGACGCAGGGCGTCGGACTGAAGCTTTCTTT; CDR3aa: CASSQDAGRRTEAFF
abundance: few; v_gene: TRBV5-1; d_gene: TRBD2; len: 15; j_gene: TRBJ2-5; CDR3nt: TGCGCCAGCAGCTTGAACGGGAGGGACCAAGGGACCCAGTACTTC; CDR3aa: CASSLNGRDQGTQYF